This T cell receptor (beta chain) comes out of a study of CD8 T cells in Susac syndrome. The study sequenced TCR beta in blood CD8+ and CD4+ T cells. The CDR3 consists of 15 residues. In germline, CDR1 is LGHNA, CDR2 YSLEER. Trimming stripped 4 bases from V and 3 bases from J, with 12 bases between. With random hexamers, about 0.45 to 1 ug RNA was reverse transcribed. TCR beta CDR3 was amplified by immunoSEQ multiplex PCR. This amplification extended across 54 Vbeta and 13 Jbeta segments. From the immunoSEQ multiplex PCR reads, TCRdb called clonotypes with MiXCR, one entry per CDR3 protein. Here the sample spans some 300,000 distinct CDR3 sequences, approximately 85% being singletons.

Material for sequencing was CD8+ T cells from PBMCs. V usage is TRBV4-3 and J usage is TRBJ2-2, with no clear D. The TCR comes from a human donor with multiple sclerosis. The CDR3 coding sequence is TGCGCCAGCAGCCCCGGACGAGCCTACACCGGGGAGCTGTTTTTT. Translation: CASSPGRAYTGELFF.